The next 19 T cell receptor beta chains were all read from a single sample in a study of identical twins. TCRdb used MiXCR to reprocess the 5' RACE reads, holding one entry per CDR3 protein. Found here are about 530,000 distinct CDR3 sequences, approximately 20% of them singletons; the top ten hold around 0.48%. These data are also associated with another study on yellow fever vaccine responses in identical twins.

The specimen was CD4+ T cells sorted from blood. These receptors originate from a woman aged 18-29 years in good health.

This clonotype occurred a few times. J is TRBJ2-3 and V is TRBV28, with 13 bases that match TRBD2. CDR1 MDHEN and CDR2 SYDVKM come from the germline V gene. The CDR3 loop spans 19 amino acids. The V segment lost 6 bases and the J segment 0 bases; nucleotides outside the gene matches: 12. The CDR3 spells CASSPDQGLAGFSTDTQYF. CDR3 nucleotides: TGTGCCAGCAGCCCTGATCAGGGACTAGCGGGGTTTAGCACAGATACGCAGTATTTT.

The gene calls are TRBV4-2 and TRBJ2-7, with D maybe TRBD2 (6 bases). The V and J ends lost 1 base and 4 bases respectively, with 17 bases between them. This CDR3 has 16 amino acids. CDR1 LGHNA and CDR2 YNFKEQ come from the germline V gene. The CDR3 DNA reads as TGTGCCAGCAGCCAAGTAGGCGGGGACTCGGGATACGAGCAGTACTTC. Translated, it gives CASSQVGGDSGYEQYF.

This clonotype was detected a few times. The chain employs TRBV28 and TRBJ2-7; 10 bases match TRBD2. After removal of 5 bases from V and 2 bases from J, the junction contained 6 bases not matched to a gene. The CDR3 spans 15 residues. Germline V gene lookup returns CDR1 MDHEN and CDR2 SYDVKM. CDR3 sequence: CASSETSGETYEQYF. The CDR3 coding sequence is TGTGCCAGCAGTGAAACTAGCGGGGAGACCTACGAGCAGTACTTC.

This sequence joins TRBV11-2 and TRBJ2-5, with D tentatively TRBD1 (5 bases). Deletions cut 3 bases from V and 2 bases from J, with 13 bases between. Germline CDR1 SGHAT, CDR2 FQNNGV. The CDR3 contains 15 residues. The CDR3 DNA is TGTGCCAGCAGCTTTACGACAGATGATCAAGAGACCCAGTACTTC. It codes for CASSFTTDDQETQYF.

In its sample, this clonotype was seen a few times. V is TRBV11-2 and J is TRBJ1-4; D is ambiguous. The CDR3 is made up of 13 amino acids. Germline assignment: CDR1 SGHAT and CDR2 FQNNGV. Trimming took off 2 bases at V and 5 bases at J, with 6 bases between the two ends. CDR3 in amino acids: CASSLWMNEKLFF. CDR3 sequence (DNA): TGTGCCAGCAGCTTATGGATGAATGAAAAACTGTTTTTT.

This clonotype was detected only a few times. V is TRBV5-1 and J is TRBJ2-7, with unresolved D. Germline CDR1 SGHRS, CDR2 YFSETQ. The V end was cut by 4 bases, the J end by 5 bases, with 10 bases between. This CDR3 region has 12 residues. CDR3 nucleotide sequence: TGCGCCAGCAGCATGGAGCCCCACGAGCAGTACTTC. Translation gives CASSMEPHEQYF.

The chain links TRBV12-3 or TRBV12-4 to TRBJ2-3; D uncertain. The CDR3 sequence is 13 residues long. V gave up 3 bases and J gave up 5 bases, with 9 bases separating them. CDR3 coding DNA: TGTGCCAGCAGTTTGGGCGGAAGAGATACGCAGTATTTT. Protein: CASSLGGRDTQYF.

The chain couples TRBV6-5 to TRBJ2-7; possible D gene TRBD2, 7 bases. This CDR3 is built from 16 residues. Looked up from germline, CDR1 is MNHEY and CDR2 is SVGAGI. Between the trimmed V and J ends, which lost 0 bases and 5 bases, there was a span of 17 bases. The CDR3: CASSYSRGRGFNEQYF. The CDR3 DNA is TGTGCCAGCAGTTACTCGCGGGGGCGCGGGTTCAACGAGCAGTACTTC.

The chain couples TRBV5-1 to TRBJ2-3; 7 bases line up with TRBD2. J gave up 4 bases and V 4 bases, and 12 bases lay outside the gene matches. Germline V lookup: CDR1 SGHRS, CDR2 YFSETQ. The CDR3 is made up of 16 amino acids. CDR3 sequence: CASSATPAGVSDTQYF. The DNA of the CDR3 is TGCGCCAGCAGCGCAACTCCGGCGGGAGTTTCAGATACGCAGTATTTT.

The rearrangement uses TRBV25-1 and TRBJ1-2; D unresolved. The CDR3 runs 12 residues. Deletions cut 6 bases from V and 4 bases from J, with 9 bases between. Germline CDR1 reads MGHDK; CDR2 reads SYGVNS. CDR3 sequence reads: CASRIGSYGYTF. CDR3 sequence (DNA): TGTGCCAGCAGAATAGGATCCTATGGCTACACCTTC.

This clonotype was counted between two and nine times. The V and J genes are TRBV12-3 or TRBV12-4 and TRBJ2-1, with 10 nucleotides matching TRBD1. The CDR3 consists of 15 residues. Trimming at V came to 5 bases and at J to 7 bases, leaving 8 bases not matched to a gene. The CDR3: CASSRGGTGENEQFF. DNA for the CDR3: TGTGCCAGCAGTCGGGGGGGGACAGGGGAAAATGAGCAGTTCTTC.

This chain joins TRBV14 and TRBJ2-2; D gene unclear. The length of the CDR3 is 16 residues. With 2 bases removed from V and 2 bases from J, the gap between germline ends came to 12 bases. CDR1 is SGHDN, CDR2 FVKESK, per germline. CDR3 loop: CASSQKGIVNTGELFF. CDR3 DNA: TGTGCCAGCAGCCAAAAAGGAATAGTTAACACCGGGGAGCTGTTTTTT.

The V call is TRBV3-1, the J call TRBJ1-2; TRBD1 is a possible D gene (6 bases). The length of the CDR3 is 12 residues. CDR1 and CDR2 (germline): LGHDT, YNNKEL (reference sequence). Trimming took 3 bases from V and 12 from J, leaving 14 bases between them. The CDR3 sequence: CASSHEQGRNTF. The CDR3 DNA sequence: TGTGCCAGCAGCCACGAACAGGGTAGGAACACCTTC.

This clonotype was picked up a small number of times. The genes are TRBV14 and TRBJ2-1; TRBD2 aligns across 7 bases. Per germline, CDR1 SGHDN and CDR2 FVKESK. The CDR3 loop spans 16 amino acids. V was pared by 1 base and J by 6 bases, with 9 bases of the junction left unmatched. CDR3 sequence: CASSQVVGGPSNEQFF. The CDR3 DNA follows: TGTGCCAGCAGCCAAGTCGTGGGAGGGCCATCCAATGAGCAGTTCTTC. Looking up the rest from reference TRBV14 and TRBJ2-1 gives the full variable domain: EAGVTQFPSHSVIEKGQTVTLRCDPISGHDNLYWYRRVMGKEIKFLLHFVKESKQDESGMPNNRFLAERTGGTYSTLKVQPAELEDSGVYFCASSQVVGGPSNEQFFGPGTRLTVL.

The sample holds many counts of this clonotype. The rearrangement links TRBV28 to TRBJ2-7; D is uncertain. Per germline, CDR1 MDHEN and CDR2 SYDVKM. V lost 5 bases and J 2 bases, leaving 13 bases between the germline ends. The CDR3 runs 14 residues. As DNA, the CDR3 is TGTGCCAGCAGTCTCCGTTTGCCTCCCTACGAGCAGTACGTC. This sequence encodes CASSLRLPPYEQYV.

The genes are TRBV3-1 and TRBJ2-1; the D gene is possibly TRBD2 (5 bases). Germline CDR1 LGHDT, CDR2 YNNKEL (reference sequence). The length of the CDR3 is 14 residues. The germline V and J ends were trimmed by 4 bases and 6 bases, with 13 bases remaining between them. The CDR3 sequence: CASSLRGRPNEQFF. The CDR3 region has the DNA TGTGCCAGCAGCCTCCGCGGGCGCCCCAATGAGCAGTTCTTC.

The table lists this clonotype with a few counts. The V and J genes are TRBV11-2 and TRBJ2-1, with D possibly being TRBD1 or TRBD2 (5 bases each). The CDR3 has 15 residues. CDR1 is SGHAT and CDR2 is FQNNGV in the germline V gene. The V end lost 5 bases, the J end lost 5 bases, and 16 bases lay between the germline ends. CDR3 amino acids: CASSNRDLANNEQFF. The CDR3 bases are TGTGCCAGCAGCAACCGGGACCTCGCCAACAATGAGCAGTTCTTC.

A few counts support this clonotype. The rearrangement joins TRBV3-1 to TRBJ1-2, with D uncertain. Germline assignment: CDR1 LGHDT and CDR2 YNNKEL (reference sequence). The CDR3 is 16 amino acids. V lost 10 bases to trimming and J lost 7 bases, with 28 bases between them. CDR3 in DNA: TGTGCCACCAAGAACTCCAACGGGATCTTAGGCGGTGGCTACACCTTC. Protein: CATKNSNGILGGGYTF.

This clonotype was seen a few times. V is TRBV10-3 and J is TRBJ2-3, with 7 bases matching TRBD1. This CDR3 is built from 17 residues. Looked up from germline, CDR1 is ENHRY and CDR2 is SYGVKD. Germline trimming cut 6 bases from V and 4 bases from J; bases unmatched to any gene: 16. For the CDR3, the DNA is TGTGCCATCAGACGACAGGGAACCAGGGACGACGCAGATACGCAGTATTTT. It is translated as CAIRRQGTRDDADTQYF.